This TCR beta chain was captured by sequencing in a study of metastatic and nonmetastatic thyroid tumors. Background on the study: From malignant and benign thyroid patients, repertoires in blood and in tumor or nodule tissue were compared.

Points from the study as a whole: Malignant thyroid tumors reportedly exceeded benign nodules significantly in TCR beta diversity, with the difference appearing in blood and tumor.

No treatment of any kind had been given to any patient before thyroid surgery. Germline V gives CDR1 KGHDR, CDR2 SFDVKD. V was pared by 7 bases and J by 1 base, with 4 bases of the junction left unmatched. CDR3 length: 14 amino acids. The sample holds many counts of this clone. The antigen is not known. In the study's own analysis: Researchers built a distant-metastasis classifier for papillary thyroid cancer that drew on CDR3 differences across clinicopathological groups. MiXCR was used by TCRdb to re-call the PCR reads. The authors' filters were not applied to this entry. Here the sample spans about 45,000 clones, about 4% being singletons.

The receptor comes from a female donor with papillary thyroid cancer or a benign thyroid nodule (not recorded which). Some clones in this sample may be carry-over from other donors' samples. The V and J genes are TRBV24-1 and TRBJ2-3; 7 bases are shared with TRBD2. Sequences were obtained from blood. In DNA form, the CDR3 reads TGTGCCACCAGCCCAACTAGCGGCACAGATACGCAGTATTTT. This translates into CATSPTSGTDTQYF.